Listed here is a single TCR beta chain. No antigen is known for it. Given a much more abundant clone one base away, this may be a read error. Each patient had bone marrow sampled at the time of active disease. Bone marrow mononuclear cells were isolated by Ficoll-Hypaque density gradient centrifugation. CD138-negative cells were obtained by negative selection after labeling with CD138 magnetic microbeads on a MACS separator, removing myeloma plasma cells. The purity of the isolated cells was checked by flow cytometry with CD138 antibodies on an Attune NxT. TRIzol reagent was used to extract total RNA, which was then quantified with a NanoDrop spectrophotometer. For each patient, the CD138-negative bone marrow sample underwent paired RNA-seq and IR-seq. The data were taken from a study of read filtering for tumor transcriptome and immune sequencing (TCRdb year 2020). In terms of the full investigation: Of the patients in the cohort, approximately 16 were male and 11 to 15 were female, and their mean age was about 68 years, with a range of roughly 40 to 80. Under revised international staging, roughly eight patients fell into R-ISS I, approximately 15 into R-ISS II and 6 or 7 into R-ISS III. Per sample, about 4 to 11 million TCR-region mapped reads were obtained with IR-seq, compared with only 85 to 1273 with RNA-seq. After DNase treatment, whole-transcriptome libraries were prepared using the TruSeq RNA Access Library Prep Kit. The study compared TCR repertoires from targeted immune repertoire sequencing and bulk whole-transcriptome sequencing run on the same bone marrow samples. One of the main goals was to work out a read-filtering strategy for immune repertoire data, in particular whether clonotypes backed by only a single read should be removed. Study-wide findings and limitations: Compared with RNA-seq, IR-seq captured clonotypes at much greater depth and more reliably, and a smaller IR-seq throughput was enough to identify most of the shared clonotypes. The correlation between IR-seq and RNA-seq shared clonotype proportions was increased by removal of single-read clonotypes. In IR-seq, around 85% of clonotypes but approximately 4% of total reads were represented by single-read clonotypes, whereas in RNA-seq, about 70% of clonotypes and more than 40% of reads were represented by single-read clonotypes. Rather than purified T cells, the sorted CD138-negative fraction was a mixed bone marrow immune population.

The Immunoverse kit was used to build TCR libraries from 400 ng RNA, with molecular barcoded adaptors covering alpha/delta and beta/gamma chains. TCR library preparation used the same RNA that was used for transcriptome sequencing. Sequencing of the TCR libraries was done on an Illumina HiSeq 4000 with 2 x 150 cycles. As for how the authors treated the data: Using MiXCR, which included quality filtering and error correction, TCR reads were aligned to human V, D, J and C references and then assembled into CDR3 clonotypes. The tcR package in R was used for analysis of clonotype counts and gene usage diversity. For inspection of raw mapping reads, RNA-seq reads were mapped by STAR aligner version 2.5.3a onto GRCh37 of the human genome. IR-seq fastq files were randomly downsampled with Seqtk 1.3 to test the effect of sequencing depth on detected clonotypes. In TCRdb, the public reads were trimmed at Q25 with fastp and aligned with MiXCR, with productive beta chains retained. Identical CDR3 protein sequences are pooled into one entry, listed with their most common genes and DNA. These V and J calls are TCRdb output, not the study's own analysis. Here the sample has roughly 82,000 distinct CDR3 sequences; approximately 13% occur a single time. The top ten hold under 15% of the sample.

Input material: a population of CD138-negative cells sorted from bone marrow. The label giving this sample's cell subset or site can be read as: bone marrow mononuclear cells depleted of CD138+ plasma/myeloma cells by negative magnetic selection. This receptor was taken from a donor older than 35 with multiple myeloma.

The sequenced DNA: TGTGCCAGCAGTTTCCGGTTAAGAGGCTCCGGGGAGACCCAGTACTTC. This gives the protein CASSFRLRGSGETQYF. The chain is encoded by TRBV11-2 joined to TRBJ2-5, with no confident D gene call. Reading the germline V gene gives CDR1 SGHAT and CDR2 FQNNGV. Trimming at the junction amounts to 6 bases on V and 5 bases on J, and the germline ends lie 22 bases apart. The CDR3 numbers 16 residues from cysteine through phenylalanine. Only the CDR3 DNA stays, 48 bases, in frame from base 1.